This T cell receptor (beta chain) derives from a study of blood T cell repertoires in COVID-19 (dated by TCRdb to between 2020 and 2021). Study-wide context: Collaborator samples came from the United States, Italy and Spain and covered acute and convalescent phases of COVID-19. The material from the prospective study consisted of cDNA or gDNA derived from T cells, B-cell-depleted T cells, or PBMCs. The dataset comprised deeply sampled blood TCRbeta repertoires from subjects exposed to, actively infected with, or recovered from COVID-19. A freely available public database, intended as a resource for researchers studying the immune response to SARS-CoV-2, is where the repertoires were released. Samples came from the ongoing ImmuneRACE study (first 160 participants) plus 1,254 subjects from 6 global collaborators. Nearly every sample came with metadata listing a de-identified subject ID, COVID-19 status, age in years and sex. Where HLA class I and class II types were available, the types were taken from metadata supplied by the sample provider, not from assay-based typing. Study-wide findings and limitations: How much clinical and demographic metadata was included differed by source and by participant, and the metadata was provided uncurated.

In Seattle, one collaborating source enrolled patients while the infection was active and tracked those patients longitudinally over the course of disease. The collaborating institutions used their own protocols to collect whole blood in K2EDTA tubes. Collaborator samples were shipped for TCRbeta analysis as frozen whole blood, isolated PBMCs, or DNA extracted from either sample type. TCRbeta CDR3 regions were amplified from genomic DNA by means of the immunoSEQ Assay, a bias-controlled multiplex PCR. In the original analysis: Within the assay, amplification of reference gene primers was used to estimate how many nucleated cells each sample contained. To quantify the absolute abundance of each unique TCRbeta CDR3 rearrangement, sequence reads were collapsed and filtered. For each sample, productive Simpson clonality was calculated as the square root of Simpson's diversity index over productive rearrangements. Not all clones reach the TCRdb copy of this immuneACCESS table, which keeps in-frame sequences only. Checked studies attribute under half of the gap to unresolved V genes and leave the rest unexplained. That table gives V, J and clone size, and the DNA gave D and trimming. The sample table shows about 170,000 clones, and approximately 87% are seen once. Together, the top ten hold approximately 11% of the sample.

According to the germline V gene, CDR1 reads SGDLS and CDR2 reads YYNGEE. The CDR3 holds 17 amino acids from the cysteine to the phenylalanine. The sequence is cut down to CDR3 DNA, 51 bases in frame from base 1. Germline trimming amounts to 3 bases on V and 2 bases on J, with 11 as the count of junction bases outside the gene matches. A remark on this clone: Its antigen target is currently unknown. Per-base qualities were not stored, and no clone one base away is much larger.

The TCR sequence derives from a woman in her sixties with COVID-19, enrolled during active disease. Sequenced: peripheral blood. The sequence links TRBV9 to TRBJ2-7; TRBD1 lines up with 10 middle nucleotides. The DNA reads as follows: TGTGCCAGCAGCGCCCCCGGGACAGGGGTCAATACCTACGAGCAGTACTTC. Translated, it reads CASSAPGTGVNTYEQYF.